The 3 T cell receptor beta chains below all came from one sample that was sequenced in a study of blood T cell repertoires in COVID-19. Produced via immunoSEQ multiplex PCR; TCRdb's table is partial and in-frame only. This repertoire shows 90,000 to 140,000 clones, roughly 79% found once; its top ten account for approximately 38%. Sequencing was carried out using peripheral blood. Receptors were obtained from a man of 80 years or more with acute or convalescent COVID-19.

The genes are TRBV28 and TRBJ1-6; D is undetermined. The ends were cut back, 4 bases at V and 1 base at J, with 5 bases in the middle. This CDR3 spans 14 amino acids. Germline V gives CDR1 MDHEN, CDR2 SYDVKM. The DNA for the CDR3 is TGTGCCAGCAGTTCCTTTTCCTATAATTCACCCCTCCACTTT. Protein: CASSSFSYNSPLHF.

The chain employs TRBV2 and TRBJ1-2, with D possibly TRBD1 on 6 matching bases. Per germline, CDR1 SNHLY and CDR2 FYNNEI. This CDR3 comprises 12 residues. Trimming shortened V by 4 bases and J by 5 bases, and 8 bases separated the two germline ends. CDR3 coding DNA: TGTGCCAGCAGTGGACAGGCATATGGCTACACCTTC. It yields the protein CASSGQAYGYTF.

The gene calls are TRBV5-3 and TRBJ1-2; D not certain. TRBV5-3 is filed as an ORF, its function uncertain. The V and J ends lost 0 bases and 2 bases respectively, with 11 bases between them. The CDR3 spans 15 residues. CDR3 coding DNA: TGTGCCAGAAGCTTGGGGCCGGGATGGAACTATGGCTACACCTTC. Its translation is CARSLGPGWNYGYTF.